One and the same sample provided the 5 T cell receptor beta chains below, sequenced in a study of technical replicates of blood from a handful of donors (dated by TCRdb to the late 2010s). The library was produced with the immunoSEQ multiplex PCR assay. The table was pulled from immuneACCESS by TCRdb, which kept in-frame rearrangements only. Such tables lose some clones; where checked, under half of the loss comes from unresolved V genes, and the rest has no known cause. The sample table holds around 76,000 clones, of which about 90% were seen once. The top ten constitute roughly 0.27% of the sample. Material for sequencing was T cells isolated from PBMCs. All receptors come from a human donor in good health.

The rearrangement links TRBV18 to TRBJ2-7; unclear D gene. Germline V gene lookup returns CDR1 KGHSH and CDR2 LQKENI. V lost 4 bases and J 3 bases, leaving 4 bases between the germline ends. The CDR3 loop spans 11 amino acids. The CDR3 reads CASSQHYEQYF. CDR3 sequence (DNA): TGTGCCAGCTCACAACACTACGAGCAGTACTTC.

This clone has just one count. This sequence joins TRBV29-1 and TRBJ1-5; 8 nucleotides match TRBD1. J lost 6 bases, V lost 7 bases, and 5 bases had no gene match. This CDR3 region has 12 residues. CDR1 and CDR2 (germline): SQVTM, ANQGSEA. CDR3: CSGGTGGQPQHF. CDR3 sequence (DNA): TGCAGCGGCGGTACAGGGGGTCAGCCCCAGCATTTT.

V and J are TRBV6-6 and TRBJ2-7; 10 bases are shared with TRBD2. The germline V gene encodes CDR1 MNHNY and CDR2 SVGAGI (reference sequence). CDR3 size: 14 residues. The J segment lost 4 bases and the V segment lost 10 bases, leaving 10 bases of the junction unmatched. The CDR3 DNA is TGTGCCACCGGCTCTCTAGCGGGAGTTTACGAGCAGTACTTC. It is translated as CATGSLAGVYEQYF.

This rearrangement joins TRBV5-4 to TRBJ2-6; TRBD1 is a possible D gene (5 bases). The CDR3 spans 15 residues. Germline V gene sequence: CDR1 SGHNT, CDR2 YYREEE (reference sequence). Trimming left V 3 bases short and J 5 bases short, with 12 bases between. The DNA for the CDR3 is TGTGCCAGCAGCTACGATCTGGACAGGGCCAACGTCCTGACTTTC. Its translation: CASSYDLDRANVLTF. Filled out from reference TRBV5-4 and TRBJ2-6, the complete variable domain reads ETGVTQSPTHLIKTRGQQVTLRCSSQSGHNTVSWYQQALGQGPQFIFQYYREEENGRGNFPPRFSGLQFPNYSSELNVNALELDDSALYLCASSYDLDRANVLTFGAGSRLTVL.

The chain links TRBV10-1 to TRBJ2-3; 12 bases fit TRBD2. The V and J ends lost 3 bases and 1 base, in that order; junction bases with no gene match: 5. CDR1 is WNHNN and CDR2 is SYGVQD in the germline V gene (reference sequence). The CDR3 is 17 amino acids. CDR3 residues: CASSDLAGGPGTDTQYF. The CDR3 nucleotides are TGCGCCAGCAGTGACCTAGCGGGGGGGCCGGGCACAGATACGCAGTATTTT.